The next 28 T cell receptor beta chains were all read from a single sample in a study of blood T cell repertoires in COVID-19 (dated by TCRdb to about 2020). Preparation of the library involved the immunoSEQ multiplex PCR assay. TCRdb retrieved this table from immuneACCESS and kept in-frame rearrangements only. Not all clones are present; in checked studies, unresolved V genes account for under half, and no reason is known for the remainder. Across this sample there are more than 200,000 clones, with about four fifths seen only once. Of the sample, about 10% is held by the ten largest clones. The sequenced material came from peripheral blood. Every receptor here comes from a woman aged 80 or over with acute or convalescent COVID-19.

This clone showed up just a few times. The J gene is TRBJ2-7, the V gene TRBV19; TRBD2 matches 12 bases. The CDR3 runs 15 residues. Trimming cost V 4 bases and J 4 bases; bases outside gene matches: 5. Looked up from germline, CDR1 is LNHDA and CDR2 is SQIVND (reference sequence). The CDR3 is CASSTQLAGGYEQYF. The CDR3 DNA sequence: TGTGCCAGTAGTACCCAACTAGCGGGGGGTTACGAGCAGTACTTC.

The chain combines TRBV7-2 with TRBJ1-3; no clear D gene. CDR1 is SGHTA, CDR2 FQGNSA, per germline. The CDR3 loop spans 13 amino acids. Trimming took 2 bases from V and 1 from J, leaving 3 bases between them. CDR3 protein: CASSLTSGNTIYF. The CDR3, as DNA: TGTGCCAGCAGCTTAACATCTGGAAACACCATATATTTT.

The chain employs TRBV7-2 and TRBJ2-3, with TRBD2 matching over 8 bases. V lost 1 base, J lost 4 bases, and 16 bases stayed unmatched. This CDR3 comprises 19 residues. Germline lookup yields CDR1 SGHTA and CDR2 FQGNSA. The CDR3 loop is CASSLDLGRASGHPDTQYF. The CDR3 bases are TGTGCCAGCAGCTTAGATTTGGGGCGGGCTAGCGGGCACCCAGATACGCAGTATTTT.

This chain joins TRBV5-1 and TRBJ1-5; 9 nucleotides match TRBD1. The CDR3 loop spans 15 amino acids. Germline V gives CDR1 SGHRS, CDR2 YFSETQ. V shed 5 bases, J shed 6 bases, and the junction held 9 bases outside the gene matches. This CDR3 reads CASSTGTGRGQPQHF. CDR3 coding DNA: TGCGCCAGCAGTACCGGGACAGGGCGCGGTCAGCCCCAGCATTTT.

This clone was counted a few times. The gene calls are TRBV11-2 and TRBJ1-6; D call uncertain. The V gene lost 2 bases and the J gene lost 3 bases, with 8 bases spanning the gap. Germline V lookup: CDR1 SGHAT, CDR2 FQNNGV. The CDR3 consists of 15 residues. CDR3 nucleotide sequence: TGTGCCAGCAGCTTAAGTCGGGGCTATAATTCACCCCTCCACTTT. Translating gives CASSLSRGYNSPLHF.

This clone was seen a handful of times. The chain couples TRBV30 to TRBJ2-5, with D hard to call. The V gene's germline CDR1 is GTSNPN and CDR2 SVGIG (reference sequence). The CDR3 runs to 14 residues. V was cut by 5 bases and J by 5 bases, with 18 bases left in between. The CDR3 DNA is TGTGCCTGGGGAAAACAGTCAACGGTGGAGACCCAGTACTTC. It translates to CAWGKQSTVETQYF.

The chain's CDR3 is CAWSLTGGRQPQHF. CDR3 coding DNA: TGTGCCTGGAGTCTTACAGGGGGGCGTCAGCCCCAGCATTTT. The chain has TRBV30 and TRBJ1-5; 8 positions match TRBD1. Germline assignment: CDR1 GTSNPN and CDR2 SVGIG (reference sequence). The CDR3 loop spans 14 amino acids. Trimming at V came to 2 bases and at J to 6 bases, leaving 6 bases not matched to a gene. Looking up the rest from reference TRBV30 and TRBJ1-5 gives the full variable domain: SQTIHQWPATLVQPVGSPLSLECTVEGTSNPNLYWYRQAAGRGLQLLFYSVGIGQISSEVPQNLSASRPQDRQFILSSKKLLLSDSGFYLCAWSLTGGRQPQHFGDGTRLSIL.

This sequence joins TRBV19 and TRBJ2-1; 13 positions match TRBD2. CDR3 length: 16 amino acids. Germline V gives CDR1 LNHDA, CDR2 SQIVND (reference sequence). J lost 10 bases, V lost 2 bases, and 8 bases had no gene match. The CDR3 here is CASSIRLAGGTPEQFF. The CDR3 coding sequence is TGTGCCAGTAGTATACGACTAGCGGGGGGAACTCCGGAGCAGTTCTTC.

CDR3 in amino acids: CASSSETGSSYGYTF. For the CDR3, the DNA is TGTGCCAGCAGCTCCGAGACAGGGTCGTCGTATGGCTACACCTTC. V gene TRBV5-5 combines with J gene TRBJ1-2; 7 positions agree with TRBD1. V was clipped by 3 bases and J by 5 bases; unmatched bases: 10. Germline V CDR1 and CDR2: SGHKS, YYEKEE (reference sequence). CDR3 length equals 15 residues.

The V and J genes are TRBV30 and TRBJ1-2, with D perhaps matching TRBD1 (6 bases). The germline V gene encodes CDR1 GTSNPN and CDR2 SVGIG (reference sequence). This CDR3 has 14 residues. Deletions cut 2 bases from V and 4 bases from J, with 14 bases between. The CDR3 nucleotides are TGTGCCTGGAGTTTCCCGGGGGGCGGCTATGGCTACACCTTC. It encodes CAWSFPGGGYGYTF. Supplemented by reference TRBV30 and TRBJ1-2, the full variable domain reads SQTIHQWPATLVQPVGSPLSLECTVEGTSNPNLYWYRQAAGRGLQLLFYSVGIGQISSEVPQNLSASRPQDRQFILSSKKLLLSDSGFYLCAWSFPGGGYGYTFGSGTRLTVV.

This chain connects TRBV7-9 to TRBJ2-7; D perhaps matches TRBD1 (6 bases). V was trimmed by 5 bases and J by 7 bases, leaving 12 bases between them. CDR3 size: 12 residues. Germline V gives CDR1 SEHNR, CDR2 FQNEAQ (reference sequence). Here the CDR3 DNA reads TGTGCCAGCAGCATAACAGGGTTAGAGCAGTACTTC. Residues: CASSITGLEQYF.

This clone has just a few counts. The chain links TRBV24-1 to TRBJ2-1; D perhaps matches TRBD2 (6 bases). The CDR3 is made up of 17 amino acids. V was clipped by 8 bases and J by 0 bases, with 19 bases between them. Germline CDR1 and CDR2: KGHDR and SFDVKD. Here the CDR3 reads CATTPLGTGSSYNEQFF. The CDR3 nucleotides read TGTGCCACCACCCCTTTAGGGACTGGAAGCTCCTACAATGAGCAGTTCTTC.

The chain couples TRBV7-2 to TRBJ2-7; the match to TRBD2 covers 10 bases. CDR3 length equals 18 residues. V shed 7 bases, J shed 0 bases, and the junction held 15 bases outside the gene matches. Looked up from germline, CDR1 is SGHTA and CDR2 is FQGNSA. CDR3 residues: CASTLVGGLAGASYEQYF. Written as DNA, the CDR3 is TGTGCCAGCACCCTAGTGGGAGGGCTAGCGGGAGCCTCCTACGAGCAGTACTTC.

The chain uses TRBV7-9 and TRBJ1-1; D call uncertain. The CDR3 has 12 residues. Germline V gene sequence: CDR1 SEHNR, CDR2 FQNEAQ (reference sequence). With 4 bases removed from V and 1 base from J, the gap between germline ends came to 4 bases. CDR3 sequence reads: CASSYSNTEAFF. The CDR3 DNA sequence: TGTGCCAGCAGCTACTCGAACACTGAAGCTTTCTTT.

The chain links TRBV5-6 to TRBJ2-2; 8 bases are shared with TRBD1. V lost 4 bases to trimming and J lost 3 bases; unmatched junction nucleotides: 5. The CDR3 sequence is 15 residues long. Germline V lookup: CDR1 SGHDT, CDR2 YYEEEE. The CDR3 bases are TGTGCCAGCAGCCCCGCGACAGGGGACACCGGGGAGCTGTTTTTT. Protein product: CASSPATGDTGELFF.

In its sample, this clone was seen a few times. V and J are TRBV6-2 or TRBV6-3 and TRBJ2-1; 14 nucleotides line up with TRBD2. There are 17 residues in the CDR3. V shed 4 bases, J shed 4 bases, and the junction held 6 bases outside the gene matches. CDR1 MNHEY and CDR2 SVGEGT come from the germline V gene. CDR3 residues: CASSFGLAGGLYNEQFF. The CDR3 DNA reads as TGTGCCAGCAGTTTCGGACTAGCGGGGGGCCTTTACAATGAGCAGTTCTTC.

There are many counts of this clone. The chain combines TRBV21-1 with TRBJ2-1; the table's D gene call, TRBD1, was not cross checked with the DNA. TRBV21-1 counts as a pseudogene. The CDR3 runs 18 residues. CDR3 nucleotides: TGTGCCAGCAGCAAAGGGCGGGGACAGGGGTCGAGAGACAATGAGCAGTTCTTC. This sequence encodes CASSKGRGQGSRDNEQFF.

The V gene is TRBV13, the J gene TRBJ2-7, with D possibly matching TRBD1 (5 bases). This CDR3 is 12 amino acids long. Germline V lookup: CDR1 PRHDT, CDR2 FYEKMQ (reference sequence). V was shortened by 2 bases and J by 7 bases, with 9 bases between the two germline ends. The chain's CDR3 is CASSLQQGEQYF. The CDR3 region has the DNA TGTGCCAGCAGCTTACAGCAGGGTGAGCAGTACTTC.

The CDR3: CASSQDVPRQGSTEAFF. The DNA for the CDR3 is TGTGCCAGCAGCCAAGATGTCCCCCGACAGGGGAGCACTGAAGCTTTCTTT. The chain employs TRBV4-2 and TRBJ1-1; 8 nucleotides line up with TRBD1. V lost 0 bases and J lost 4; bases outside the gene matches: 10. CDR1 LGHNA and CDR2 YNFKEQ come from the germline V gene. This CDR3 has 17 residues.

In its sample, this clone was seen once. The chain recombines TRBV7-2 with TRBJ2-1; 7 nucleotides match TRBD2. Germline V gene lookup returns CDR1 SGHTA and CDR2 FQGNSA. V shed 8 bases, J shed 7 bases, and the junction held 8 bases outside the gene matches. The CDR3 totals 13 residues. The CDR3: CASRLASTNEQFF. For the CDR3, the DNA is TGTGCCAGCCGACTAGCTAGTACTAATGAGCAGTTCTTC.

The gene calls are TRBV19 and TRBJ2-7; TRBD1 is a possible D gene (5 bases). The V end was cut by 1 base, the J end by 1 base, with 8 bases between. CDR3 length equals 14 residues. In germline, CDR1 is LNHDA, CDR2 SQIVND (reference sequence). The CDR3 DNA follows: TGTGCCAGTAGTATAGCCAGGGCTTCCTACGAGCAGTACTTC. Its translation is CASSIARASYEQYF.

The gene calls are TRBV11-2 and TRBJ2-3; tentatively, D is TRBD2 (5 bases). The CDR3 loop spans 14 amino acids. V was clipped by 6 bases and J by 0 bases, with 10 bases between them. Germline lookup yields CDR1 SGHAT and CDR2 FQNNGV. CDR3 region: CASSPLASTDTQYF. The CDR3 coding sequence is TGTGCCAGCAGTCCTCTAGCTAGCACAGATACGCAGTATTTT.

This chain links TRBV3-1 (or the pseudogene TRBV3-2) with TRBJ2-7; TRBD2 matches 8 bases. Per germline, CDR1 LGHDT and CDR2 YNNKEL (reference sequence). After removal of 6 bases from V and 3 bases from J, the junction contained 4 bases not matched to a gene. The CDR3 loop spans 13 amino acids. For the CDR3, the DNA is TGTGCCAGCAGGCCTAGCGGGCTCTACGAGCAGTACTTC. Its translation: CASRPSGLYEQYF.

This chain uses TRBV5-1 with TRBJ1-3; tentative D call: TRBD1 (5 bases). The CDR3 contains 16 residues. Looked up from germline, CDR1 is SGHRS and CDR2 is YFSETQ. Trimming removed 0 bases at V and 0 bases at J, with 10 bases between. CDR3 in amino acids: CASSLGQRISGNTIYF. The DNA of the CDR3 is TGCGCCAGCAGCTTGGGACAGCGAATCTCTGGAAACACCATATATTTT.

The chain joins TRBV7-3 to TRBJ1-4, with D possibly TRBD1 on 6 matching bases. The CDR3 has 17 amino acids. Trimming shortened V by 4 bases and J by 5 bases, and 20 bases separated the two germline ends. Germline lookup yields CDR1 SGHTA and CDR2 FQGTGA. As DNA, the CDR3 is TGTGCCAGCAGCTCCAGAGCCCGGGACACACAGAATGAAAAACTGTTTTTT. Its translation: CASSSRARDTQNEKLFF.

The chain couples TRBV7-9 to TRBJ2-7; D gene uncertain. CDR1 is SEHNR, CDR2 FQNEAQ, per germline (reference sequence). The CDR3 covers 12 residues. V was cut by 4 bases and J by 5 bases, with 9 bases left in between. CDR3: CASSSYLDEQYF. CDR3 bases: TGTGCCAGCAGCTCTTATTTAGACGAGCAGTACTTC.

This chain uses TRBV28 with TRBJ2-1; the match to TRBD2 covers 7 bases. The length of the CDR3 is 14 residues. CDR1 is MDHEN, CDR2 SYDVKM, per germline. V was clipped by 7 bases and J by 6 bases; unmatched bases: 9. CDR3 loop: CASKLAGWFNEQFF. The CDR3 DNA is TGTGCCAGCAAATTAGCGGGCTGGTTCAATGAGCAGTTCTTC.

This clone was seen many times. The chain employs TRBV5-1 and TRBJ1-5; no reliable D call. Germline V lookup: CDR1 SGHRS, CDR2 YFSETQ. V lost 4 bases to trimming and J lost 2 bases, with 10 bases between them. The CDR3 loop spans 14 amino acids. This CDR3 is CASSPSGGNQPQHF. DNA of the CDR3: TGCGCCAGCAGCCCCTCCGGGGGCAATCAGCCCCAGCATTTT.